The clone carrying this T cell receptor beta chain was detected once. The antigen is not known. There were TCR beta CDR3 regions amplified from RNA transcripts. HTBI primers were employed in a first-round RT-PCR of the TCR CDR3. TCRdb reanalysed the multiplex PCR reads using MiXCR and keeps one entry per CDR3 protein. Seen here are about 560,000 distinct CDR3 sequences, 13% to 15% observed once, and the top ten hold roughly 14%. The sample belongs to a study of T cells in Graves' hyperthyroidism and ophthalmopathy. General study points: Ophthalmopathy could be told apart from stable hyperthyroidism with a 13 V-J model.

The hyperthyroidism was newly diagnosed and had lasted under 2 months; the patients were aged 18 to 65. The diagnoses drew upon clinical symptoms, serum thyroxine and TRAb, thyroid ultrasound and orbital computed tomography. CDR1 SGHAT and CDR2 FQNNGV come from the germline V gene. V was trimmed by 1 base and J by 6 bases, leaving 13 bases between them. The CDR3 extends over 14 amino acids. What was sequenced was blood. This clonotype was sampled from a woman between 40 and 55 years old with Graves' hyperthyroidism. This sequence joins TRBV11-2 and TRBJ2-7; no definite D call. CDR3 protein: CASSLAGRKFEQYF. The CDR3 coding sequence is TGTGCCAGCAGCTTAGCAGGCAGGAAGTTCGAGCAGTACTTC.